The 18 T cell receptor beta chains below were found in one sample sequenced in a study of cytomegalovirus exposure and HLA in healthy donors. This PCR relied on a set of 60 Vbeta primers and 13 Jbeta primers. Some clones are missing from TCRdb's copy, which holds only in-frame ones; the method was immunoSEQ multiplex PCR. Of roughly 180,000 clones listed, about 84% are singletons. The sequencing sample was made of PBMCs. Receptor source: a young man in good health and CMV-seronegative.

This clone was counted a single time. The V gene is TRBV7-9, the J gene TRBJ2-7; TRBD1 might be the D (6 bases). This CDR3 comprises 16 residues. Trimming removed 2 bases at V and 6 bases at J, with 20 bases between. Germline CDR1 and CDR2: SEHNR and FQNEAQ (reference sequence). The CDR3 DNA reads TGTGCCAGCAGCTTATACACCTTAACAGGGTATGGCGAGCAGTACTTC. Translating gives CASSLYTLTGYGEQYF.

The rearrangement links TRBV29-1 to TRBJ2-5; 9 bases align to TRBD1. Trimming at V came to 7 bases and at J to 4 bases, leaving 10 bases not matched to a gene. Germline lookup yields CDR1 SQVTM and CDR2 ANQGSEA. CDR3 size: 14 residues. CDR3 loop: CSGGPTGGLETQYF. The CDR3 nucleotides read TGCAGCGGGGGGCCAACAGGGGGCTTAGAGACCCAGTACTTC.

The table lists this clone with a count of one. The rearrangement joins TRBV11-2 to TRBJ1-1; D gene unclear. This CDR3 contains 14 residues. Trimming left V 3 bases short and J 1 base short, with 9 bases between. The germline CDR1 and CDR2 sequences are SGHAT and FQNNGV. The CDR3 nucleotides read TGTGCCAGCAGCTTTTCTCACGGGAACACTGAAGCTTTCTTT. Its translation is CASSFSHGNTEAFF.

The J gene is TRBJ1-2, the V gene TRBV2, with D possibly matching TRBD1 (5 bases). With 8 bases removed from V and 4 bases from J, the gap between germline ends came to 11 bases. This CDR3 spans 12 amino acids. The germline CDR1 and CDR2 sequences are SNHLY and FYNNEI. CDR3 DNA sequence: TGTGCCAGCCCAGGGTTGCCCTATGGCTACACCTTC. This encodes CASPGLPYGYTF.

This clone was counted once. The junction does not match germline at one end; this may be a read error. V and J are TRBV7-9 and TRBJ2-1; weak D call: TRBD2 (5 bases). Germline loops: CDR1 SEHNR, CDR2 FQNEAQ (reference sequence). The CDR3 consists of 17 residues. CDR3 in DNA: TGTTCCAGCAGCTCAGATGGTAGCGTAAGCTCCTACAATGAGCAGTTCTTC. Protein: CSSSSDGSVSSYNEQFF. The full variable domain, rest sourced from reference TRBV7-9 and TRBJ2-1, is DTGVSQNPRHKITKRGQNVTFRCDPISEHNRLYWYRQTLGQGPEFLTYFQNEAQLEKSRLLSDRFSAERPKGSFSTLEIQRTEQGDSAMYLCSSSSDGSVSSYNEQFFGPGTRLTVL.

Of note for this clone: One end of the junction does not line up with germline, which may come from a read error. V gene TRBV5-1 combines with J gene TRBJ1-1, with D perhaps matching TRBD1 (6 bases). The CDR3 contains 14 residues. Germline lookup yields CDR1 SGHRS and CDR2 YFSETQ. CDR3 amino acids: CASSFDGQNAEAFF. Here the CDR3 DNA reads TGCGCCAGCAGCTTTGACGGACAGAACGCTGAAGCTTTCTTT.

The gene calls are TRBV6-1 and TRBJ1-2; TRBD1 might be the D (5 bases). The CDR3 consists of 14 residues. V was pared by 6 bases and J by 3 bases, with 14 bases between. The germline V gene has CDR1 MNHNS and CDR2 SASEGT. The CDR3, as DNA: TGTGCCAGCAGACCCGGGGGGGACGACTATGGCTACACCTTC. It is translated as CASRPGGDDYGYTF.

This CDR3 is CASSSQGLGEEAFF. The CDR3 nucleotides are TGCGCCAGCAGCTCCCAGGGGTTGGGAGAGGAAGCTTTCTTT. The gene calls are TRBV5-1 and TRBJ1-1, with a tentative D call TRBD1 (6 bases). The CDR3 sequence is 14 residues long. CDR1 and CDR2 (germline): SGHRS, YFSETQ. The V end was cut by 3 bases, the J end by 8 bases, with 17 bases between.

The rearrangement links TRBV5-4 to TRBJ1-1; 8 nucleotides agree with TRBD1. Germline V gene lookup returns CDR1 SGHNT and CDR2 YYREEE (reference sequence). This CDR3 is 13 amino acids long. The trim removed 3 bases at V and 4 bases at J, leaving 2 bases unmatched. CDR3 in DNA: TGTGCCAGCAGCTATACAGGGGGCACTGAAGCTTTCTTT. This translates into CASSYTGGTEAFF.

The rearrangement uses TRBV5-8 and TRBJ2-7, with D tentatively TRBD1 (5 bases). The CDR3 covers 17 residues. Germline V gene sequence: CDR1 SGHTS, CDR2 YDEGEE. Trimming removed 4 bases at V and 3 bases at J, with 23 bases between. The CDR3 region is CASSPNPEGVFFYEQYF. Here the CDR3 DNA reads TGTGCCAGCAGCCCTAATCCGGAAGGGGTCTTTTTCTACGAGCAGTACTTC.

The chain is built from TRBV6-5 and TRBJ1-2; the match to TRBD1 covers 10 bases. The CDR3 contains 14 residues. Germline CDR1 reads MNHEY; CDR2 reads SVGAGI. V was clipped by 8 bases and J by 9 bases; unmatched bases: 12. The CDR3 loop is CASYPGQGEISYTF. CDR3 sequence (DNA): TGTGCCAGCTACCCTGGACAGGGGGAGATTAGCTACACCTTC.

This clone was found once. Other DNA sequences in this sample translate to the same CDR3. J is TRBJ2-1 and V is TRBV9; weak D call: TRBD2 (6 bases). Trimming pared 3 bases from V and 2 bases from J, leaving 9 bases between. Looked up from germline, CDR1 is SGDLS and CDR2 is YYNGEE. This CDR3 is built from 14 residues. DNA of the CDR3: TGTGCCAGCAGCGCCTCGGGAGCCTACAATGAGCAGTTCTTC. Amino acids: CASSASGAYNEQFF.

This rearrangement joins TRBV28 to TRBJ2-7; 8 nucleotides agree with TRBD2. With V trimmed by 6 bases and J by 4 bases, 8 bases remained unmatched. This CDR3 spans 14 amino acids. Germline CDR1 and CDR2: MDHEN and SYDVKM. The DNA for the CDR3 is TGTGCCAGCAGACGAGCGGGAGCGGGATACGAGCAGTACTTC. Protein: CASRRAGAGYEQYF.

This sequence joins TRBV28 and TRBJ2-7; 8 nucleotides align to TRBD2. V was pared by 5 bases and J by 3 bases, with 6 bases of the junction left unmatched. Germline V gene sequence: CDR1 MDHEN, CDR2 SYDVKM. This CDR3 contains 14 residues. The CDR3 here is CASSPTSVLYEQYF. As DNA, the CDR3 is TGTGCCAGCAGTCCGACTAGCGTGCTCTACGAGCAGTACTTC.

This chain joins TRBV7-9 and TRBJ2-1; D may be TRBD2 (7 bases). Trimming stripped 6 bases from V and 1 base from J, with 16 bases between. The CDR3 runs 16 residues. CDR1 is SEHNR, CDR2 FQNEAQ, per germline (reference sequence). The chain's CDR3 is CASRTLGGASYNEQFF. The CDR3 nucleotides are TGTGCCAGCAGGACTTTAGGGGGGGCGTCCTACAATGAGCAGTTCTTC.

This clone was recorded only once. CDR3 in amino acids: CASGTTNEQYF. CDR3 nucleotides: TGCGCCAGCGGGACAACCAACGAGCAGTACTTC. The chain couples TRBV5-1 to TRBJ2-7, with a weak D call TRBD1 (6 bases). CDR3 length: 11 residues. The V end lost 7 bases, the J end lost 5 bases, and 10 bases lay between the germline ends. From germline, CDR1 is SGHRS and CDR2 YFSETQ.

This clone has just one count. The J gene is TRBJ2-7, the V gene TRBV27, with D perhaps matching TRBD2 (6 bases). Trimming stripped 4 bases from V and 3 bases from J, with 13 bases between. The CDR3 covers 14 residues. Germline lookup yields CDR1 MNHEY and CDR2 SMNVEV (reference sequence). The CDR3 region is CASSYQGGDYEQYF. The CDR3 DNA follows: TGTGCCAGCAGTTACCAGGGAGGCGACTACGAGCAGTACTTC.

This clone appeared once. The chain employs TRBV9 and TRBJ2-3; TRBD1 agrees at 9 bases. The germline V gene has CDR1 SGDLS and CDR2 YYNGEE. V trimming: 2 bases; J trimming: 3 bases; junction bases outside the gene matches: 4. CDR3 size: 15 residues. The CDR3 reads CASSVRTGVTDTQYF. CDR3 bases: TGTGCCAGCAGCGTTCGGACAGGGGTTACAGATACGCAGTATTTT.